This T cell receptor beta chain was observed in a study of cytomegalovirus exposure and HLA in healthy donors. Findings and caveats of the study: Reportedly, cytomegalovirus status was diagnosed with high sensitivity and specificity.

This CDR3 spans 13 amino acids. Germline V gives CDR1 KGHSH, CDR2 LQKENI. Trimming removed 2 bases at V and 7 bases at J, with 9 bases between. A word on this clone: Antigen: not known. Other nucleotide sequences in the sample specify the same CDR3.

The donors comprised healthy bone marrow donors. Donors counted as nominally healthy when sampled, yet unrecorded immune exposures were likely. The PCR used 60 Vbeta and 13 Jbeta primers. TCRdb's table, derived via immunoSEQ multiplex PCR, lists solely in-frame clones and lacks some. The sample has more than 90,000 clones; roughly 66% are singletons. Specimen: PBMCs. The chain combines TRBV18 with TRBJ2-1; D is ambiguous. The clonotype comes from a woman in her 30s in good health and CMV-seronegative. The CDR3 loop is CASSPGQVNEQFF. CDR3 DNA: TGTGCCAGCTCACCAGGGCAGGTTAATGAGCAGTTCTTC.